The TCR beta chain described here comes from a study of beta chain features in type 1 diabetes. Study-wide results and caveats: Researchers report that Type 1 diabetes patients had moderately but significantly shorter TCRB CDR3s across all four CD4+ subsets.

A note on this clone: The antigen is not known.

Trimming took 4 bases from V and 5 from J, leaving 14 bases between them. Germline V gene sequence: CDR1 SGHRS, CDR2 YFSETQ. The CDR3 contains 14 residues. Expressed TCRB transcripts were sequenced because the entire RNA isolate underwent reverse transcription. The protocol was immunoSEQ multiplex PCR, while the TCRdb copy is restricted to in-frame clones and leaves out a portion. The sample holds about 150,000 clones, 7% to 9.5% seen once. The V gene is TRBV5-1, the J gene TRBJ2-3; weak D call: TRBD2 (5 bases). The sequence came from a woman in her thirties with type 1 diabetes. Sequenced input: central memory CD4+ T cells from blood. In DNA, the CDR3 is TGCGCCAGCAGCCCACCCGGGATAGGAGATACGCAGTATTTT. Its protein product is CASSPPGIGDTQYF.